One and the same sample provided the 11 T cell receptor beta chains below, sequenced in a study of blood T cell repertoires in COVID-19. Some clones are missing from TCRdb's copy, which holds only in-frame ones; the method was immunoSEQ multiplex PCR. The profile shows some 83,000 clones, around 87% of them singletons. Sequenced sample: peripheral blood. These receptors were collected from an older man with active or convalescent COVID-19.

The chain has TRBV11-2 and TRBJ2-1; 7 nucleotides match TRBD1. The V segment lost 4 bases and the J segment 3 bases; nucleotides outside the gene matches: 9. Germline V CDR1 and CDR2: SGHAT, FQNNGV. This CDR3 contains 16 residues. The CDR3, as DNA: TGTGCCAGCAGCTCCTCTAAGGGGGCGGGCTACAATGAGCAGTTCTTC. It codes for CASSSSKGAGYNEQFF.

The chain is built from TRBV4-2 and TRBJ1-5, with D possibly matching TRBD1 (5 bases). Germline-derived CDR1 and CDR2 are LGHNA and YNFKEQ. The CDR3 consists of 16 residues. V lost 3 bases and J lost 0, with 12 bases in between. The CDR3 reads CASSHPRGVSNQPQHF. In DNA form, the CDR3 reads TGTGCCAGCAGCCACCCCCGGGGGGTTAGCAATCAGCCCCAGCATTTT.

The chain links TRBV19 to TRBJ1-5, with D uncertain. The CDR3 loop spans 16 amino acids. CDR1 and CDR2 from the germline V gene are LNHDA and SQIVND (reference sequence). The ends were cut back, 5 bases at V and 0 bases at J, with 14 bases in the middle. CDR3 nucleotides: TGTGCCAGTAGTCGCGCCCCCGGGAGTAGCAATCAGCCCCAGCATTTT. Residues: CASSRAPGSSNQPQHF.

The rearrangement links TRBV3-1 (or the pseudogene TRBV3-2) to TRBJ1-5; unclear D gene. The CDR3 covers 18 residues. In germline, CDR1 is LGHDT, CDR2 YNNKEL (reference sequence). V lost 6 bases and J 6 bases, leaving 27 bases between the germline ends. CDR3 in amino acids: CASSLSGGVTATRQPQHF. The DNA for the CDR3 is TGTGCCAGCAGTCTATCGGGTGGAGTAACGGCGACGCGTCAGCCCCAGCATTTT.

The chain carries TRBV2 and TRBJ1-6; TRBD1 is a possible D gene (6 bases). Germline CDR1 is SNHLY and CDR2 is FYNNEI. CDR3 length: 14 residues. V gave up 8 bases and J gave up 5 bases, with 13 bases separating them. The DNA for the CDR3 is TGTGCCAGCGGAAGACAGGTGGATAATTCACCCCTCCACTTT. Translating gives CASGRQVDNSPLHF.

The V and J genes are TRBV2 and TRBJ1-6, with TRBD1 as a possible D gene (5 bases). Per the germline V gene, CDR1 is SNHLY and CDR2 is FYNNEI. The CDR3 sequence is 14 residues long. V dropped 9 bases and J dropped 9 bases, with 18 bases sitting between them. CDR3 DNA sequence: TGTGCCAGTTGGACATTAGGCATGTTTTCACCCCTCCACTTT. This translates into CASWTLGMFSPLHF.

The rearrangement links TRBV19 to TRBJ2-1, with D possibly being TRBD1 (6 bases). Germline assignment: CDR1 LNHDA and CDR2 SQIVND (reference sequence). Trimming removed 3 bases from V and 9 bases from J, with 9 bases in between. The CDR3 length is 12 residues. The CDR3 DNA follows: TGTGCCAGTAGTATTTTAGGGGGTGAGCAGTTCTTC. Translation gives CASSILGGEQFF.

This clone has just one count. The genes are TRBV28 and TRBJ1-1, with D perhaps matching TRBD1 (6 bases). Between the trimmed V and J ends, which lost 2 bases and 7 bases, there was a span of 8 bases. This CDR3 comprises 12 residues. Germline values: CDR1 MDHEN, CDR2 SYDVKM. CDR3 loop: CASSLLQGEAFF. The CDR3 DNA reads TGTGCCAGCAGTTTACTACAGGGTGAAGCTTTCTTT.

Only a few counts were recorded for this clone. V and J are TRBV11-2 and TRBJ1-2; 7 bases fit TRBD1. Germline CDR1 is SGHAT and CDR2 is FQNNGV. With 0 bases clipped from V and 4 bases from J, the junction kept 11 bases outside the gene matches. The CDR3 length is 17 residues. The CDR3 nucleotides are TGTGCCAGCAGCTTAGATGTCCCGGGACAGAGATCCTATGGCTACACCTTC. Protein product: CASSLDVPGQRSYGYTF. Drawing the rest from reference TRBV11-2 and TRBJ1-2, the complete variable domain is EAGVAQSPRYKIIEKRQSVAFWCNPISGHATLYWYQQILGQGPKLLIQFQNNGVVDDSQLPKDRFSAERLKGVDSTLKIQPAKLEDSAVYLCASSLDVPGQRSYGYTFGSGTRLTVV.

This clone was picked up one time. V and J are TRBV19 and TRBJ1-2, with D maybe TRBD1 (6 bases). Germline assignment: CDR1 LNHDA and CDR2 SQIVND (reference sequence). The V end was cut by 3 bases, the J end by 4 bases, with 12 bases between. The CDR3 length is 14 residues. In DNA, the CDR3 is TGTGCCAGTAGTATCCTCCGGGGGGCCTATGGCTACACCTTC. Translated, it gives CASSILRGAYGYTF.

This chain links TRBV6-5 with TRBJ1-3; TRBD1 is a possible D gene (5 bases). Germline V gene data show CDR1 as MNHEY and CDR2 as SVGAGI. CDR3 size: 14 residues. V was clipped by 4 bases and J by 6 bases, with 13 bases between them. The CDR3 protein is CASSSTRDLNTIYF. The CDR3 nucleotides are TGTGCCAGCAGTTCTACTAGGGACTTAAACACCATATATTTT.